A single sample is the source of the 13 T cell receptor beta chains below, sequenced in a study of blood T cell repertoires in COVID-19. Only in-frame clones appear in the TCRdb table, and some are missing; sequencing was by immunoSEQ multiplex PCR. The table records about 210,000 clones, about 88% of them present only once. The source material was peripheral blood. These receptor sequences come from a woman in her forties with acute or convalescent COVID-19.

This clone came up a few times. This chain connects TRBV4-1 to TRBJ2-7, with D possibly being TRBD2 (6 bases). CDR3 length equals 16 residues. Looked up from germline, CDR1 is MGHRA and CDR2 is YSYEKL. Trimming took off 1 base at V and 0 bases at J, with 13 bases between the two ends. The CDR3 loop reads CASSQGASDVSYEQYV. In DNA, the CDR3 is TGCGCCAGCAGCCAAGGGGCTAGCGACGTCTCCTACGAGCAGTACGTC.

The J gene is TRBJ2-5, the V gene TRBV3-1 (or the pseudogene TRBV3-2), with 15 nucleotides matching TRBD2. With V trimmed by 4 bases and J by 1 base, 10 bases remained unmatched. The CDR3 sequence is 19 residues long. Germline assignment: CDR1 LGHDT and CDR2 YNNKEL (reference sequence). In DNA, the CDR3 is TGTGCCAGCAGCCTTATAGAGGGGACTAGCGGGGGGCTCCAAGAGACCCAGTACTTC. It yields the protein CASSLIEGTSGGLQETQYF.

The chain joins TRBV5-4 to TRBJ2-5; 12 bases map to TRBD2. The CDR3 consists of 20 residues. V gave up 4 bases and J gave up 5 bases; unmatched junction bases: 21. Looked up from germline, CDR1 is SGHNT and CDR2 is YYREEE (reference sequence). This chain's CDR3 is CASSPNLRASGGARGETQYF. The CDR3 DNA sequence: TGTGCCAGCAGCCCCAACCTCCGGGCTAGCGGGGGGGCGAGGGGTGAGACCCAGTACTTC.

The chain uses TRBV7-2 and TRBJ2-5, with 9 bases matching TRBD2. The V segment lost 5 bases and the J segment 7 bases; nucleotides outside the gene matches: 11. Germline lookup yields CDR1 SGHTA and CDR2 FQGNSA. The CDR3 spans 15 residues. CDR3 in amino acids: CASSPISGGPGTQYF. In DNA form, the CDR3 reads TGTGCCAGCAGCCCTATAAGCGGGGGGCCGGGGACCCAGTACTTC.

The rearrangement uses TRBV5-1 and TRBJ1-3, with 8 bases fitting TRBD1. This CDR3 is built from 16 residues. CDR1 and CDR2 (germline): SGHRS, YFSETQ. J lost 2 bases, V lost 6 bases, and 10 bases had no gene match. In DNA, the CDR3 is TGCGCCAGCACCGAGAACCAGGGGGCGGCTGGAAACACCATATATTTT. This encodes CASTENQGAAGNTIYF.

The J gene is TRBJ2-2, the V gene TRBV25-1; 12 nucleotides line up with TRBD2. The CDR3 totals 16 residues. Germline assignment: CDR1 MGHDK and CDR2 SYGVNS. V shed 5 bases and J 4 bases; nucleotides not matched to a gene: 5. CDR3 DNA sequence: TGTGCCAGCAGTCCGCGGACTAGCGGGGCCACCGGGGAGCTGTTTTTT. It specifies CASSPRTSGATGELFF.

In this sample, this clone turned up once. The V call is TRBV25-1, the J call TRBJ1-5; no clear D. V gave up 3 bases and J gave up 4 bases, with 10 bases separating them. CDR1 MGHDK and CDR2 SYGVNS come from the germline V gene. The CDR3 sequence is 14 residues long. This CDR3 reads CASSDSGWNQPQHF. The CDR3 DNA sequence: TGTGCCAGCAGTGACTCCGGTTGGAATCAGCCCCAGCATTTT.

The rearrangement joins TRBV19 to TRBJ1-4; D uncertain. CDR3 length: 12 residues. V lost 4 bases and J 8 bases, leaving 8 bases between the germline ends. Germline assignment: CDR1 LNHDA and CDR2 SQIVND (reference sequence). This chain's CDR3 is CASSTAGEKLFF. For the CDR3, the DNA is TGTGCCAGTAGTACCGCAGGAGAAAAACTGTTTTTT.

This sequence joins TRBV21-1 and TRBJ1-6. TRBV21-1 is a pseudogene segment. The CDR3 has 15 amino acids. CDR3 loop: CASSKSSRADSPLHF. In DNA form, the CDR3 reads TGTGCCAGCAGCAAGTCTTCCCGCGCCGATTCACCCCTCCACTTT.

The genes are TRBV5-1 and TRBJ1-2; 7 nucleotides match TRBD1. Germline CDR1 is SGHRS and CDR2 is YFSETQ. Trimming cost V 2 bases and J 0 bases; bases outside gene matches: 10. The CDR3 is 17 residues long. The CDR3 loop is CASSFTGTADSNYGYTF. The DNA of the CDR3 is TGCGCCAGCAGCTTTACCGGGACAGCCGATTCTAACTATGGCTACACCTTC.

The chain carries TRBV19 and TRBJ1-5; the D gene is possibly TRBD1 (5 bases). The CDR3 runs to 18 residues. The germline V gene has CDR1 LNHDA and CDR2 SQIVND (reference sequence). V dropped 4 bases and J dropped 3 bases, with 22 bases sitting between them. The CDR3 here is CASSTIAGRPSFNQPQHF. The CDR3 DNA sequence: TGTGCCAGTAGTACGATTGCGGGACGGCCTTCGTTCAATCAGCCCCAGCATTTT.

This clone was seen a single time. This chain joins TRBV7-8 and TRBJ2-1; 13 bases map to TRBD2. With 2 bases clipped from V and 7 bases from J, the junction kept 5 bases outside the gene matches. Germline V CDR1 and CDR2: SGHVS, FQNEAQ. CDR3 length: 16 residues. This chain's CDR3 is CASSLTSGGAKNEQFF. The CDR3 DNA sequence: TGTGCCAGCAGCTTAACTAGCGGGGGGGCCAAGAATGAGCAGTTCTTC. The variable domain in full, completed from reference TRBV7-8 and TRBJ2-1, reads GAGVSQSPRYKVAKRGQDVALRCDPISGHVSLFWYQQALGQGPEFLTYFQNEAQLDKSGLPSDRFFAERPEGSVSTLKIQRTQQEDSAVYLCASSLTSGGAKNEQFFGPGTRLTVL.

The genes are TRBV29-1 and TRBJ1-1; no definite D call. The ends were cut back, 5 bases at V and 0 bases at J, with 7 bases in the middle. Germline assignment: CDR1 SQVTM and CDR2 ANQGSEA. The CDR3 has 12 residues. The CDR3 loop is CSVRRVNTEAFF. The CDR3 DNA sequence: TGCAGCGTTAGGAGGGTGAACACTGAAGCTTTCTTT.